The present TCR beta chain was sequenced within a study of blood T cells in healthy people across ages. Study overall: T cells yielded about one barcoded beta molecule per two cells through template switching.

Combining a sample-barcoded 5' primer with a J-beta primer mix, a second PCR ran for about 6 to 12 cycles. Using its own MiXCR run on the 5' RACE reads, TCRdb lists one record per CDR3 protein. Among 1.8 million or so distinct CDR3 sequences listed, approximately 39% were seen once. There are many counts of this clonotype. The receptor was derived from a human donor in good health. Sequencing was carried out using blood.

CDR3: CATSDDPGQGALGYTF. The CDR3, as DNA: TGTGCCACCAGTGATGACCCGGGACAGGGGGCACTTGGCTACACCTTC. This chain uses TRBV24-1 with TRBJ1-2, with 12 bases aligning to TRBD1. Germline V gene data show CDR1 as KGHDR and CDR2 as SFDVKD. With 3 bases clipped from V and 7 bases from J, the junction kept 8 bases outside the gene matches. There are 16 residues in the CDR3.